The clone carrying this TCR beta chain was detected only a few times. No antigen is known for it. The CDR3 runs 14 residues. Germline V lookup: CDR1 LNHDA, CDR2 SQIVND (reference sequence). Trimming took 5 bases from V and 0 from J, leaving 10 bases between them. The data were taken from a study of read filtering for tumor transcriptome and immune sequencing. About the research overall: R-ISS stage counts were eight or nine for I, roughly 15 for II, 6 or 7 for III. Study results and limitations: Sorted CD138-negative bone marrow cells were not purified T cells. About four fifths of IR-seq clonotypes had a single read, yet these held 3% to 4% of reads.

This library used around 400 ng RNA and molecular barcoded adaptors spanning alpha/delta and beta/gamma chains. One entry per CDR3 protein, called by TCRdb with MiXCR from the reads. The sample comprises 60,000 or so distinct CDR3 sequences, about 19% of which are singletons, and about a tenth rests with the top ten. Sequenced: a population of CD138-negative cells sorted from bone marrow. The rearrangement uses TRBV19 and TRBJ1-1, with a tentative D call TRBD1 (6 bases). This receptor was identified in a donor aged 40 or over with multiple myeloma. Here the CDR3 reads CASSQGFVNTEAFF. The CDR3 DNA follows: TGTGCCAGTAGTCAGGGGTTCGTGAACACTGAAGCTTTCTTT.